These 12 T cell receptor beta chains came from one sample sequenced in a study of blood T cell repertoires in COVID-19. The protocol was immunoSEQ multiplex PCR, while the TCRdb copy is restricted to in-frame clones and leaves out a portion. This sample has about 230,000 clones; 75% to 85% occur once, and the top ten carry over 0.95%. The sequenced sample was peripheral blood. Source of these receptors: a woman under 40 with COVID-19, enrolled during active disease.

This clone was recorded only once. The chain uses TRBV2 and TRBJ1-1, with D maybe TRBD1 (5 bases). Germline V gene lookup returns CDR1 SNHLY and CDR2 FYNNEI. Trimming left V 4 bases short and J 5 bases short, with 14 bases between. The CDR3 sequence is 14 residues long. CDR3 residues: CASSGQARGTEAFF. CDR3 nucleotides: TGTGCCAGCAGTGGTCAGGCCCGGGGGACTGAAGCTTTCTTT.

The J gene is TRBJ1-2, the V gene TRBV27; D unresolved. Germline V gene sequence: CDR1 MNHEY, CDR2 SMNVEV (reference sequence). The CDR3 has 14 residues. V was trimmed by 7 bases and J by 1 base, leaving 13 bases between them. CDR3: CASTPAGFNYGYTF. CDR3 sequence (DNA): TGTGCCAGCACCCCGGCGGGTTTTAACTATGGCTACACCTTC.

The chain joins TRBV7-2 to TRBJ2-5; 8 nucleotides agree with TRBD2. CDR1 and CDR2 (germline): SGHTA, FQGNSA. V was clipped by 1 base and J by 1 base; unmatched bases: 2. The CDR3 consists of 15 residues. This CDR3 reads CASSLVLAAQETQYF. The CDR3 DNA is TGTGCCAGCAGCTTAGTACTAGCGGCCCAAGAGACCCAGTACTTC. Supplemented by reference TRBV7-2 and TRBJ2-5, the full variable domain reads GAGVSQSPSNKVTEKGKDVELRCDPISGHTALYWYRQSLGQGLEFLIYFQGNSAPDKSGLPSDRFSAERTGGSVSTLTIQRTQQEDSAVYLCASSLVLAAQETQYFGPGTRLLVL.

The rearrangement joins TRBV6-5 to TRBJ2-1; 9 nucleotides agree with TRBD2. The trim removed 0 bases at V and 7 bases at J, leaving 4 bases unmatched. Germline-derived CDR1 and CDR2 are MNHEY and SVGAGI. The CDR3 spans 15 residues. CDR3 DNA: TGTGCCAGCAGTTACTCTAGCGGGAGTATAAATGAGCAGTTCTTC. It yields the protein CASSYSSGSINEQFF.

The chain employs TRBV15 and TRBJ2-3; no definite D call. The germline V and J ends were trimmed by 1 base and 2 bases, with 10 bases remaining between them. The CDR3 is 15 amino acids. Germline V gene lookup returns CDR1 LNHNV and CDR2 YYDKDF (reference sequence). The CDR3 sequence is CATSRVETITDTQYF. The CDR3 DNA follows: TGTGCCACCAGCAGAGTGGAGACCATCACAGATACGCAGTATTTT.

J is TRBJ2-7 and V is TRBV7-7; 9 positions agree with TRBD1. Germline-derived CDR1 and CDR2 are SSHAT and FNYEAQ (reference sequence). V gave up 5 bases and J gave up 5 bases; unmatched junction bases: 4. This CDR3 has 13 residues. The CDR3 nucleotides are TGTGCCAGCAGCCCGGACAGGGGCCACGAGCAGTACTTC. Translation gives CASSPDRGHEQYF.

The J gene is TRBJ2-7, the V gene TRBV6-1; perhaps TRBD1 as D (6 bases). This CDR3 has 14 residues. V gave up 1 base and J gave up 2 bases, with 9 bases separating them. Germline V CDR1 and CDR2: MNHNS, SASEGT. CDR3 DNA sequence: TGTGCCAGCAGTGAAGGACAGGCAGCCTACGAGCAGTACTTC. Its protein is CASSEGQAAYEQYF.

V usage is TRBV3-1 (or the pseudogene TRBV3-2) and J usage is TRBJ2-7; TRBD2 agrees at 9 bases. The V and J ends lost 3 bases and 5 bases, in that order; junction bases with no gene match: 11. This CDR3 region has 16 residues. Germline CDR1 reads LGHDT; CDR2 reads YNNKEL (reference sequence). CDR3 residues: CASSQTRPSGIHEQYF. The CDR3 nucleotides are TGTGCCAGCAGCCAGACGCGGCCTAGCGGGATCCACGAGCAGTACTTC.

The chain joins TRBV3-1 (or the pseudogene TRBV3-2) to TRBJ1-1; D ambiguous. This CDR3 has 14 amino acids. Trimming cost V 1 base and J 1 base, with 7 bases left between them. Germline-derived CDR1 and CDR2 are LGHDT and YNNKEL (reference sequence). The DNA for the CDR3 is TGTGCCAGCAGCCAAGTGAGTGGGAACACTGAAGCTTTCTTT. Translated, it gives CASSQVSGNTEAFF.

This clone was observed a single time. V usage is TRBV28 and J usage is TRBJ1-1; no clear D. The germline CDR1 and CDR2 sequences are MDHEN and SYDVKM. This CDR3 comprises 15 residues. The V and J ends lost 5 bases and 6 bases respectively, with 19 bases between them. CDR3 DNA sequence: TGTGCCAGCAGTGCCTTTGAGGGTAGAGGGCCTGAAGCTTTCTTT. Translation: CASSAFEGRGPEAFF.

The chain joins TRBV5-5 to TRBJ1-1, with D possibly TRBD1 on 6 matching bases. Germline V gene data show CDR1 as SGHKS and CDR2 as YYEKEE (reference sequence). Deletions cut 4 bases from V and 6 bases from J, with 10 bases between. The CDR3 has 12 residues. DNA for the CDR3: TGTGCCAGCAGCCCAGGGGTAGCTGAAGCTTTCTTT. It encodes CASSPGVAEAFF.

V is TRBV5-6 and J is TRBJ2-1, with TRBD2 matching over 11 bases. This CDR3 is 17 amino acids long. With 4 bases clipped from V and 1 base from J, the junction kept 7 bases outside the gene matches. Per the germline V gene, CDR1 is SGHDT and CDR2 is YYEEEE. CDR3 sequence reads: CASSGRLAGRSYNEQFF. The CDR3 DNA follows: TGTGCCAGCAGCGGGAGACTAGCGGGACGGTCCTACAATGAGCAGTTCTTC.